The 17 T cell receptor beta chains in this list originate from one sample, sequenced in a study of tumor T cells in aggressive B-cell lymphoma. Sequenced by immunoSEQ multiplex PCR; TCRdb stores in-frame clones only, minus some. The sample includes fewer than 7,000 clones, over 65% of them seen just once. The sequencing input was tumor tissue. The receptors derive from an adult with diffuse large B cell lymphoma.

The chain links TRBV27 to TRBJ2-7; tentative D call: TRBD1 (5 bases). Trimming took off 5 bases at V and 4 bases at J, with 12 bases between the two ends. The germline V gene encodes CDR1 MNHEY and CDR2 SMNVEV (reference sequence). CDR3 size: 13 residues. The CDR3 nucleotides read TGTGCCAGCAGTCGACAGATTGGGTACGAGCAGTACTTC. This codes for CASSRQIGYEQYF.

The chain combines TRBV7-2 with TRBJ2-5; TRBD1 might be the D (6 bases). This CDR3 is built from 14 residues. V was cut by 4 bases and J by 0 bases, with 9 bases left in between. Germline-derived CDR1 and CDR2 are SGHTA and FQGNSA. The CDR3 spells CASSSRQDQETQYF. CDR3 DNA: TGTGCCAGCAGCTCCCGACAGGACCAAGAGACCCAGTACTTC.

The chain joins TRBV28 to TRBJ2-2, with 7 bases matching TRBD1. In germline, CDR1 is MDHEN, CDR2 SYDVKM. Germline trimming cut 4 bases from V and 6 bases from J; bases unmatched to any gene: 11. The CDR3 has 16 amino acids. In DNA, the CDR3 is TGTGCCAGCAGTTACCAGGGGACAGTTGGCGCCGGGGAGCTGTTTTTT. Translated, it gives CASSYQGTVGAGELFF.

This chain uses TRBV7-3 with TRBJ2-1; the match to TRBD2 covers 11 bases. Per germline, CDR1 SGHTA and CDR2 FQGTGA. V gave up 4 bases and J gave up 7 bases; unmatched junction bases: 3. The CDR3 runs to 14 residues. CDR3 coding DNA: TGTGCCAGCAGCTCCGGGACTAGCGGTAATGAGCAGTTCTTC. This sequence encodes CASSSGTSGNEQFF. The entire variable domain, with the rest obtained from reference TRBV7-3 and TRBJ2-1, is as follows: GAGVSQTPSNKVTEKGKYVELRCDPISGHTALYWYRQSLGQGPEFLIYFQGTGAADDSGLPNDRFFAVRPEGSVSTLKIQRTERGDSAVYLCASSSGTSGNEQFFGPGTRLTVL.

The CDR3 loop is CASSWGDRAASEQYF. CDR3 DNA: TGTGCCAGCAGTTGGGGGGACAGGGCAGCCTCCGAGCAGTACTTC. The rearrangement uses TRBV27 and TRBJ2-7, with TRBD1 identical over 9 bases. J lost 6 bases, V lost 4 bases, and 10 bases had no gene match. Germline V lookup: CDR1 MNHEY, CDR2 SMNVEV (reference sequence). There are 15 residues in the CDR3.

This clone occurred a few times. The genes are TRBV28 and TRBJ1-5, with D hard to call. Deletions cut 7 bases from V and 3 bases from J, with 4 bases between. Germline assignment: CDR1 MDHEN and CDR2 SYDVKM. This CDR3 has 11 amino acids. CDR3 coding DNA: TGTGCCAGCACCAACAATCAGCCCCAGCATTTT. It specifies CASTNNQPQHF.

The CDR3 is CASSIVRSGSAGELFF. The CDR3 nucleotides are TGTGCCAGTAGTATAGTTCGTAGCGGGAGTGCCGGGGAGCTGTTTTTT. The chain couples TRBV19 to TRBJ2-2; TRBD2 aligns across 9 bases. Germline V lookup: CDR1 LNHDA, CDR2 SQIVND (reference sequence). The CDR3 totals 16 residues. The trim removed 1 base at V and 6 bases at J, leaving 6 bases unmatched.

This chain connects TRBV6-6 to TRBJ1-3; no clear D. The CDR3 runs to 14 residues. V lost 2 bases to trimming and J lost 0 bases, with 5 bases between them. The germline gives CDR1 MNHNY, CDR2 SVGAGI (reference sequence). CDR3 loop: CASSYPDSGNTIYF. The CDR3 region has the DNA TGTGCCAGCAGTTACCCAGACTCTGGAAACACCATATATTTT.

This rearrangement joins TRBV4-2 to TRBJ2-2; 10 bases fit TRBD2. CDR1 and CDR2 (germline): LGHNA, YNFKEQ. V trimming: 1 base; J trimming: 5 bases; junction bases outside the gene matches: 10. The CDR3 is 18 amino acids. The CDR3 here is CASSQGRPGLASTGELFF. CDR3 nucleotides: TGTGCCAGCAGCCAAGGACGACCGGGACTAGCGTCGACCGGGGAGCTGTTTTTT.

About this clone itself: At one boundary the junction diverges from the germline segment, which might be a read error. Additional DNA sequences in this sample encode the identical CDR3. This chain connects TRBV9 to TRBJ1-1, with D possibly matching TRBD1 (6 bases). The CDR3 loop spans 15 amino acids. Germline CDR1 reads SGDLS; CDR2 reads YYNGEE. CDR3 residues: CASSVEGTKHTEAFF. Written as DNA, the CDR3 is TGTGCTAGCAGCGTCGAAGGGACAAAACACACTGAAGCTTTCTTT.

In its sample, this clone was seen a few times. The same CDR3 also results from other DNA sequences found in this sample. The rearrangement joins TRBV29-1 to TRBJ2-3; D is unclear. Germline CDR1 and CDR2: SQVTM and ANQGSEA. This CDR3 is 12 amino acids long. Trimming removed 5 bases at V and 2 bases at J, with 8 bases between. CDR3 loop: CSVSVPTDTQYF. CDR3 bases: TGCAGCGTTTCGGTCCCCACAGATACGCAGTATTTT.

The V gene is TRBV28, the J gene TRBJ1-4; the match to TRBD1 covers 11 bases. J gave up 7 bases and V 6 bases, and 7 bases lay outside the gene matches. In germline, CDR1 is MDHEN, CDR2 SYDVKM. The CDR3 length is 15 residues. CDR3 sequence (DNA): TGTGCCAGCAGCTCAGCGGGACAGGGGGGTGAAAAACTGTTTTTT. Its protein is CASSSAGQGGEKLFF.

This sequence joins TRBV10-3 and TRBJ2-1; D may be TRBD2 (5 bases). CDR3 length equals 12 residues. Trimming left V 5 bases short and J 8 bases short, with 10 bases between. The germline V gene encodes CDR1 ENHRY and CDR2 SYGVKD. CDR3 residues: CAISPTRDEQFF. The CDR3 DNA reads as TGTGCCATCAGTCCTACGAGGGATGAGCAGTTCTTC.

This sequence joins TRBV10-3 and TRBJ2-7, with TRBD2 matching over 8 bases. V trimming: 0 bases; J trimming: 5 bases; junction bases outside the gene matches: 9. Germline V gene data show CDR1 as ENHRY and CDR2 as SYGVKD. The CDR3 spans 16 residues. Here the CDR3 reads CAISESVGRALNEQYF. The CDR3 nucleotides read TGTGCCATCAGTGAGTCGGTCGGGAGGGCCCTTAACGAGCAGTACTTC.

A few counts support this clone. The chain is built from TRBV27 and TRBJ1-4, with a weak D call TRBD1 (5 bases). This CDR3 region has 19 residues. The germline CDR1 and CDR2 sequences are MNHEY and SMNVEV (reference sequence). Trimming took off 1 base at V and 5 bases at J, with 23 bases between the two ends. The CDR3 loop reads CASSLYSGVGWDGNEKLFF. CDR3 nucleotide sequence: TGTGCCAGCAGTTTATACTCGGGGGTGGGGTGGGACGGCAATGAAAAACTGTTTTTT.

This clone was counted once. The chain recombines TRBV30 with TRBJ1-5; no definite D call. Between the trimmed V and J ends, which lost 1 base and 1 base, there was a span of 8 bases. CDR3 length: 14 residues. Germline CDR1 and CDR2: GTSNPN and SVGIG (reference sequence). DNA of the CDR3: TGTGCCTGGAGTGAAAGAGAAAGCAATCAGCCCCAGCATTTT. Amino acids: CAWSERESNQPQHF. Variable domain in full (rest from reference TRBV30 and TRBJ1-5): SQTIHQWPATLVQPVGSPLSLECTVEGTSNPNLYWYRQAAGRGLQLLFYSVGIGQISSEVPQNLSASRPQDRQFILSSKKLLLSDSGFYLCAWSERESNQPQHFGDGTRLSIL.

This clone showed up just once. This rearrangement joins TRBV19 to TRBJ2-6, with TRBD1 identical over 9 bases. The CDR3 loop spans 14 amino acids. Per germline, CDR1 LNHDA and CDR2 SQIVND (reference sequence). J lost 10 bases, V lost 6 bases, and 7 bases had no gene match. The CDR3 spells CASSPDRGGNVLTF. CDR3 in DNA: TGTGCCAGTAGCCCGGACAGGGGTGGGAACGTCCTGACTTTC.